The source of this T cell receptor beta chain is a study of T cell responses to AZD1222 COVID-19 vaccine (dated by TCRdb to the early 2020s). About the full investigation: AZD1222 recipients with second doses at about 4 weeks or about 12 weeks were pooled, because spike-specific TCR depth and breadth did not differ between schedules. TCR sequencing covered 233 trial participants: 200 to 210 given two doses of AZD1222 and around 25 given two doses of MenACWY control vaccine. Trial participants were enrolled by age into subgroups of 18-55, 56-69 and 70-plus years, and 148, 28 and 57 TCR-sequenced participants, respectively, were included in these subgroups.

CDR1 and CDR2 (LNHDA, SQIVND) derive from the germline V gene (reference sequence). Including the terminal cysteine and phenylalanine, the CDR3 comprises 17 residues. The read is trimmed to its CDR3 DNA, 51 bases read in frame from base 1. Relative to germline, V is 2 bases shorter and J is 0 bases shorter, with 14 bases between their ends. Read against the paper, the sample's time point label means: baseline before first vaccination. Samples from vaccinated people were obtained from the UK trials COV001 and COV002, which included a single-blind randomized controlled phase 2/3 trial of AZD1222 (ChAdOx1 nCoV-19) in healthy adults. For TCRbeta chain sequencing, PBMC samples were collected from trial participants at day 0 and at day 28 after the second dose. What the work shows at the level of the full study, not this receptor alone: Because no day 14 peak-response samples were available, the repertoires could be characterized only after the peak T cell response. Participants were mostly white British and included more females than males, and it was suggested by the authors that clonal diversity may have been underestimated. Conclusions about previously exposed vaccinees are limited because only six or seven AZD1222 recipients were SARS-CoV-2 seropositive at baseline. Nearly half of unique spike-specific TCRs reportedly recognized epitopes outside regions mutated in the B.1.351 and B.1.1.7 variants. In the small 56-69-year group, the increase in depth fell short of significance, most likely because of low power. The whole spike protein was spanned by vaccine-associated CD4 TCRs, and dominant responses were seen in regions 160-218 and 743-854. After two AZD1222 doses, spike-specific TCR breadth and depth were significantly higher than at day 0 and than in MenACWY recipients.

The CDR3 regions of human TCRbeta chains were subjected to immunosequencing. The published analysis was carried out like this. Repertoire TCRs were checked for matches against a reference library of SARS-CoV-2-specific TCRs that had been generated using the MIRA antigen-specificity platform. Breadth meant the fraction of unique TCRs that were SARS-CoV-2-associated, whereas depth meant the fraction of total T cells that were SARS-CoV-2-associated. Using the MIRA data, each spike-specific TCR was mapped to the spike region that the TCR reacts to and placed in a CD4 or CD8 class. Log10-transformed breadth and depth values were compared by one-way ANOVA with Sidak's multiple comparisons tests. Sourced from immuneACCESS, this table was stored by TCRdb with only in-frame sequences that have V and J called. A share of the clones is absent; for the studies checked, an unresolved V gene accounts for under half, and the remainder has no known explanation. V, J and clone size reflect that table, while D and trimming were determined from the DNA. The sample yields about 100,000 clones; 93% were counted once. The ten biggest clones cover approximately 4.7% of the sample.

As for this clone: Its antigen has not been determined. No quality values exist for individual bases; no much larger clone is one base distant.

The receptor's source is an adult in good health. The chain links TRBV19 with TRBJ2-1, with TRBD2 tentatively as D gene (5 bases match). The sample here was peripheral blood, taken on day 0 of AZD1222 vaccination. The CDR3: CASSIRGIATSYNEQFF. The DNA is TGTGCCAGTAGTATAAGAGGAATAGCGACCTCCTACAATGAGCAGTTCTTC.